This TCR beta chain was sequenced for a study of CD8+ T cells in alopecia areata. General study points: Under tofacitinib, fewer expanded CD8+ clones appeared among the top 100 scalp clones.

Treatment defined: oral pan-JAK inhibitor, 5-10 mg twice daily. This clone was seen only once. What it binds is unknown. RNA, once extracted, was reverse transcribed into cDNA for use as the sequencing template. Clones were sequenced by immunoSEQ multiplex PCR, and TCRdb holds only the in-frame ones, with some missing. Among under 130,000 clones listed, 80% to 90% were seen once. CDR3 length equals 11 residues. The V and J ends lost 1 base and 9 bases respectively, with 3 bases between them. Germline V gene lookup returns CDR1 SGHTA and CDR2 FQGNSA. Sequenced here: CD8+ T cells sorted from blood, sampled at approximately week 34, from a patient treated with tofacitinib. This TCR was recovered from a human donor with alopecia areata. The V gene is TRBV7-2, the J gene TRBJ1-4; D is unresolved. The CDR3 protein is CASSLGKKLFF. CDR3 sequence (DNA): TGTGCCAGCAGCTTAGGCAAAAAACTGTTTTTT.